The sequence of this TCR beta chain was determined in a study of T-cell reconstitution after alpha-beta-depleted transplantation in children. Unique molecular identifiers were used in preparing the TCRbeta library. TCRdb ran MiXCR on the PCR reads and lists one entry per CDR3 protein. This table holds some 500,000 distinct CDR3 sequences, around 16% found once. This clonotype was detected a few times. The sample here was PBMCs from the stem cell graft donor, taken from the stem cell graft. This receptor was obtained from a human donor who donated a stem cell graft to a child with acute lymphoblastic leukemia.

CDR3 protein: CSDAGQGNYGYTF. Here the CDR3 DNA reads TGCAGTGACGCGGGACAGGGGAACTATGGCTACACCTTC. The chain combines TRBV20-1 with TRBJ1-2; 10 bases fit TRBD1. J was trimmed by 2 bases and V by 7 bases; bases with no gene match: 4. This CDR3 comprises 13 residues. Germline lookup yields CDR1 DFQATT and CDR2 SNEGSKA (reference sequence).